What follows is one T cell receptor (beta chain) and its context. As originally analysed: Estimated nucleated cell counts came from reference gene primer amplification. Profiling relied on immunoSEQ multiplex PCR, and the TCRdb table lists in-frame clones only, not all of them. That table is the source of V, J and clone size, and D and trimming were worked out from the DNA. The sample yields roughly 260,000 clones, 85% to 90% seen once. Seattle cases were enrolled at active infection and followed longitudinally. This sample was included in a study of blood T cell repertoires in COVID-19. Study overall: Donors in the United States, Italy and Spain gave samples during acute or convalescent COVID-19. In each case, the material was cDNA or gDNA derived from T cells, B-cell-depleted T cells, or PBMCs.

Sequencing was carried out using peripheral blood. The TCR was taken from a woman aged 25 to 39 with COVID-19, enrolled during active disease.

CDR3 in DNA: TGTGCCAGCAGCGTCTTAGCGGGAGCGGCAGATACGCAGTATTTT. Its translation is CASSVLAGAADTQYF. The chain couples TRBV9 to TRBJ2-3; 9 bases line up with TRBD2. Trimming at V came to 2 bases and at J to 4 bases, leaving 5 bases not matched to a gene. The CDR3 is 15 residues long. The germline gives CDR1 SGDLS, CDR2 YYNGEE.